This TCR beta chain was captured by sequencing in a study of blood T cell repertoires in COVID-19. Study overall: Donors in the United States, Italy and Spain gave samples during acute or convalescent COVID-19. PBMCs, B-cell-depleted T cells, or T cells were the source of the cDNA or gDNA that made up the material.

CDR1 and CDR2 (germline): MNHEY, SVGEGT. Trimming stripped 3 bases from V and 3 bases from J, with 24 bases between. This CDR3 comprises 18 residues. Recruited during active infection, patients (from Seattle) were subsequently followed longitudinally. Libraries were prepared by immunoSEQ multiplex PCR; TCRdb keeps only in-frame clonotypes and omits some of them. The table includes approximately 180,000 clones, approximately 87% detected once. Sequencing was carried out using peripheral blood. The genes are TRBV6-2 or TRBV6-3 and TRBJ2-7, with a weak D call TRBD2 (6 bases). The sequence came from an older person with COVID-19, enrolled during active disease. The CDR3 DNA follows: TGTGCCAGCAGTTATCGTAGTGGTCGGGCTAGCGCAATCTACGAGCAGTACTTC. Protein product: CASSYRSGRASAIYEQYF.